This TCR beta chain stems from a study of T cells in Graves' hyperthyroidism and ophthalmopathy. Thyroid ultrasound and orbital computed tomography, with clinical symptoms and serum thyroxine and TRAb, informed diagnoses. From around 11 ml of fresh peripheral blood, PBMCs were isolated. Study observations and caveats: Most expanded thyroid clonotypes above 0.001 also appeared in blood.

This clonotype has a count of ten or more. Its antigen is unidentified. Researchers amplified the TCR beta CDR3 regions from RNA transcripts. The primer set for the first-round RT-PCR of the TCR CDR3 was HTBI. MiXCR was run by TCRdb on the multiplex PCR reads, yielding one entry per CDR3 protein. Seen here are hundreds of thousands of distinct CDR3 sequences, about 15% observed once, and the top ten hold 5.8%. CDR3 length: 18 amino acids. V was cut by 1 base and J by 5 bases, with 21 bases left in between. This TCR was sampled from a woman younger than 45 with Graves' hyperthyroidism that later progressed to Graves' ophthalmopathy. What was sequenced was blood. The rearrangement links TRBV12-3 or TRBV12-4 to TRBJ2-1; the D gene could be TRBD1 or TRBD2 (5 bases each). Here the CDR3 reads CASSLVAGTGNSNNEQFF. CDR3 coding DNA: TGTGCCAGCAGTTTAGTGGCAGGGACCGGGAATTCTAACAATGAGCAGTTCTTC.